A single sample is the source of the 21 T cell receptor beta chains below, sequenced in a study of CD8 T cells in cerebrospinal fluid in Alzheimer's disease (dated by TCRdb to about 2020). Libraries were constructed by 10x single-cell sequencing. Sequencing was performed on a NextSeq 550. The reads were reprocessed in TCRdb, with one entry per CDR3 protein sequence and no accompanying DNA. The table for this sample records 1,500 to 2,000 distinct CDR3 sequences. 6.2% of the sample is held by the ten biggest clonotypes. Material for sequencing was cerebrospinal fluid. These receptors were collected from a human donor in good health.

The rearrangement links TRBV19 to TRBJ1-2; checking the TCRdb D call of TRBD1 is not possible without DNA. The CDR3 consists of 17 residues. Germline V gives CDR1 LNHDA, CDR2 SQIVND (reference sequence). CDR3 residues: CASSPDGSAPLSGGYTF.

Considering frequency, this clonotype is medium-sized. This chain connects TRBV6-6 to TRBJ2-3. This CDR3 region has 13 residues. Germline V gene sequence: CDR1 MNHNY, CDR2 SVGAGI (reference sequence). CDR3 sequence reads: CASSALGWDTQYF.

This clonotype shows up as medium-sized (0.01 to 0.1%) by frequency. The CDR3 region is CIAPGSYGYTF. The chain links TRBV20-1 to TRBJ1-2. The CDR3 is made up of 11 amino acids. Germline V gives CDR1 DFQATT, CDR2 SNEGSKA (reference sequence).

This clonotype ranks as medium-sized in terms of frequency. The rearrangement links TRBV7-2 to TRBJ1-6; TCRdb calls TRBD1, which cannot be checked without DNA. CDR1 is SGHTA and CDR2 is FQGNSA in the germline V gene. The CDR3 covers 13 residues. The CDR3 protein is CASSWERASPLHF.

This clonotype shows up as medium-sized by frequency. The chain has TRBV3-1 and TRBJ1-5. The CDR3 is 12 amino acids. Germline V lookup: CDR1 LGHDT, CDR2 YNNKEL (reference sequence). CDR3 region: CASSQSEGPQHF.

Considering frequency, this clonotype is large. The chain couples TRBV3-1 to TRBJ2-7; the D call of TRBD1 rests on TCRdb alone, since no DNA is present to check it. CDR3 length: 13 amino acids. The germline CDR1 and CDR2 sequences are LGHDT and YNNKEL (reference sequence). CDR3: CASSRGTGNEQYF.

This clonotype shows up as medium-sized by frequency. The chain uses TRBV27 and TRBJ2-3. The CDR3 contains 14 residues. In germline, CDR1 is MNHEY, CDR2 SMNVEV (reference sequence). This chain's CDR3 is CASSLDSFTDTQYF.

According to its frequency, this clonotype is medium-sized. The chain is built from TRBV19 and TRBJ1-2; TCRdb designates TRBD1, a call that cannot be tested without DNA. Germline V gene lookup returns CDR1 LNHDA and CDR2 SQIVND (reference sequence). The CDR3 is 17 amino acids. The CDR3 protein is CASGTQGTRPSNYGYTF.

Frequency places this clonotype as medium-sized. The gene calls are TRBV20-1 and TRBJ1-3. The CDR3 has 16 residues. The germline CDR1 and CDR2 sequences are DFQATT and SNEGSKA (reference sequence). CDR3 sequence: CSARRSPGSVGNTIYF.

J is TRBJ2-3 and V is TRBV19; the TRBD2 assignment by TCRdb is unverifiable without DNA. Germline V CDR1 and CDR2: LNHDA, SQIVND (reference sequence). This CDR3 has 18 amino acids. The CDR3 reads CASSIESERGRMTDTQYF.

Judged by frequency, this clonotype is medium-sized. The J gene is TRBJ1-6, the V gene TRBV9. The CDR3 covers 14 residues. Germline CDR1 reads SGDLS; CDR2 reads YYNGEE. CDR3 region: CASSVVGENSPLHF.

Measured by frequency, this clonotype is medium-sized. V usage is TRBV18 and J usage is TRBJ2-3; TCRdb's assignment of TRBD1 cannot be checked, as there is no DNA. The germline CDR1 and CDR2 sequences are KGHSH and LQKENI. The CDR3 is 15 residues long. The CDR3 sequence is CASSIQGGDTDTQYF.

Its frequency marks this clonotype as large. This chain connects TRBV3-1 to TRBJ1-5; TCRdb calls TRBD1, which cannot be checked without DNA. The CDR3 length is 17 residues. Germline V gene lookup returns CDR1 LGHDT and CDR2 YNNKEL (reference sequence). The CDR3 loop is CASSQETGGQSNQPQHF.

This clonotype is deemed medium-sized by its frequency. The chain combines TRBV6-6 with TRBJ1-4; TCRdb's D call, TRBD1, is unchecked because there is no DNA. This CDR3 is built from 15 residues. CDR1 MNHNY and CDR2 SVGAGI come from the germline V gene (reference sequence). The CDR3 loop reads CASRPPSATNEKLFF.

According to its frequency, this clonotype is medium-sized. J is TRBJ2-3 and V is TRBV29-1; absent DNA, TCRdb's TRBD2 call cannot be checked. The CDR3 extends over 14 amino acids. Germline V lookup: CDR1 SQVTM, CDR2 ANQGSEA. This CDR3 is CSVRAAQPTDTQYF.

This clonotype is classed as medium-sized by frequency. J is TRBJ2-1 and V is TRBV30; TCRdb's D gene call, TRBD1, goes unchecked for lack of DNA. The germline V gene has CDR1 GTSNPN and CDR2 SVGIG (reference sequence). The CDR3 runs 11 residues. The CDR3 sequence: CAWNRANEQFF.

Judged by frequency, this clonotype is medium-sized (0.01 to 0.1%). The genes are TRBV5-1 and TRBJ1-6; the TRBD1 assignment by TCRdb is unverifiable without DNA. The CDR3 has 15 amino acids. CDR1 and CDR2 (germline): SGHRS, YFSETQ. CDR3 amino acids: CASSRGGQGNSPLHF.

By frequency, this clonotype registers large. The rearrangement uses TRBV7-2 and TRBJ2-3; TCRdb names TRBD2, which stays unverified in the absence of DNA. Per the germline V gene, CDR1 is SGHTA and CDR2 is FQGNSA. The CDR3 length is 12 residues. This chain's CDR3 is CASSPSADTQYF.

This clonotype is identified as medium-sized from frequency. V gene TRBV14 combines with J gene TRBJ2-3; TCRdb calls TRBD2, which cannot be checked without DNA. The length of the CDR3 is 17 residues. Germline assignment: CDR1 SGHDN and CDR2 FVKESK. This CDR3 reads CASSQDPTSGGADTQYF.

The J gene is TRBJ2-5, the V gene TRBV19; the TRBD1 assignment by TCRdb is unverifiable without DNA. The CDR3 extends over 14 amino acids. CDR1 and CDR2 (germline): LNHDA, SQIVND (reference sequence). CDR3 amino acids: CASRSAGAWETQYF.

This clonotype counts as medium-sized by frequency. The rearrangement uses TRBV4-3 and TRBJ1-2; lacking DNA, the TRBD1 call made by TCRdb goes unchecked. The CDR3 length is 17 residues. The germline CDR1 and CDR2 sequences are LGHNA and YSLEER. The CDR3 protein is CASSQAGQGAFGYGYTF.